The 5 T cell receptor beta chains reported below all come from one sample, sequenced in a study of T cell responses to AZD1222 COVID-19 vaccine. The repertoire was sequenced with immunoSEQ multiplex PCR; TCRdb's copy has only in-frame clones and lacks some. The sample records 150,000 or so clones, 80% to 95% being singletons. Here the sequenced sample was peripheral blood, taken on day 0 of AZD1222 vaccination. The origin of the receptors is an adult in good health.

The J gene is TRBJ2-1, the V gene TRBV19; possibly TRBD1 for D (5 bases). The germline V gene encodes CDR1 LNHDA and CDR2 SQIVND (reference sequence). V was clipped by 2 bases and J by 2 bases, with 16 bases between them. The CDR3 contains 17 residues. CDR3 in DNA: TGTGCCAGTAGTATACCACACAGGTTTGGGACCTACAATGAGCAGTTCTTC. Protein product: CASSIPHRFGTYNEQFF.

The rearrangement links TRBV3-1 (or the pseudogene TRBV3-2) to TRBJ2-2, with 9 bases fitting TRBD1. Germline loops: CDR1 LGHDT, CDR2 YNNKEL (reference sequence). The CDR3 extends over 13 amino acids. Trimming cost V 5 bases and J 7 bases; bases outside gene matches: 2. The CDR3 sequence is CASSDRGGGELFF. CDR3 sequence (DNA): TGTGCCAGCAGCGACAGGGGGGGCGGGGAGCTGTTTTTT.

The V and J genes are TRBV24-1 and TRBJ1-3, with unresolved D. The CDR3 contains 17 residues. CDR1 and CDR2 (germline): KGHDR, SFDVKD. V was pared by 4 bases and J by 0 bases, with 15 bases between. CDR3: CATSDSRELNSGNTIYF. Here the CDR3 DNA reads TGTGCCACCAGTGACTCGCGGGAGCTTAACTCTGGAAACACCATATATTTT.

The rearrangement links TRBV11-2 to TRBJ1-1, with a weak D call TRBD1 (5 bases). The V and J ends lost 5 bases and 10 bases respectively, with 23 bases between them. The CDR3 is 15 amino acids. Germline V gives CDR1 SGHAT, CDR2 FQNNGV. Written as DNA, the CDR3 is TGTGCCAGCAGCCCCCGCAGGGACCCCGTCTCGGGAGCTTTCTTT. Its translation: CASSPRRDPVSGAFF.

This clone was seen once. The V call is TRBV2, the J call TRBJ1-1; TRBD1 is a possible D gene (5 bases). V shed 4 bases and J shed 5 bases, with 29 bases lying between them. The CDR3 spans 19 residues. Germline lookup yields CDR1 SNHLY and CDR2 FYNNEI. The CDR3 is CASSVEEGTPAQGWTEAFF. The CDR3 DNA follows: TGTGCCAGCAGTGTCGAGGAGGGGACTCCAGCGCAGGGATGGACTGAAGCTTTCTTT.